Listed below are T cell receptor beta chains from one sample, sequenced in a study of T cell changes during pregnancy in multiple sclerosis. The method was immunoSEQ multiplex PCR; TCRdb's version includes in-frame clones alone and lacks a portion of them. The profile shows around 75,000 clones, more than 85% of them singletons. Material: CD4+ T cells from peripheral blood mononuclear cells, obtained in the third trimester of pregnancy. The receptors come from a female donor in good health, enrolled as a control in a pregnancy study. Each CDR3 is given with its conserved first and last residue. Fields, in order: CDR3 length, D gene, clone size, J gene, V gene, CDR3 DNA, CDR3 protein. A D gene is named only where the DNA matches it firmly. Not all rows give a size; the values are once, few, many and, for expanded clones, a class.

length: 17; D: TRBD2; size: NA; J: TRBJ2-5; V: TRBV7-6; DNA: TGTGCCAGCAGCTTAGGGGGATCCCGGCGGGGGGGTGAGACCCAGTACTTC; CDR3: CASSLGGSRRGGETQYF
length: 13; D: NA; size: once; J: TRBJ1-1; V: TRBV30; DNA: TGTGCCTGGTCTGGACAGACAGGCACTGAAGCTTTCTTT; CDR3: CAWSGQTGTEAFF
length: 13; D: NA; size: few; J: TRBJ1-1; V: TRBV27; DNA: TGTGCCAGCAAGGGGACCGGGGGCACTGAAGCTTTCTTT; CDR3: CASKGTGGTEAFF
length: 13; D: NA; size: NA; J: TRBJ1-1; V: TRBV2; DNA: TGTGCCAGCACCGTAATAGTGAACACTGAAGCTTTCTTT; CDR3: CASTVIVNTEAFF
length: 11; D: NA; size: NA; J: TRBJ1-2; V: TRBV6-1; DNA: TGTGCCAGCGGGGGGGACTATGGCTACACCTTC; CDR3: CASGGDYGYTF
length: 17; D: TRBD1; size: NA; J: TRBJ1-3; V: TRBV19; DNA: TGTGCCAGTAGTATAGGGACAGGCGATTTCTCTGGAAACACCATATATTTT; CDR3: CASSIGTGDFSGNTIYF
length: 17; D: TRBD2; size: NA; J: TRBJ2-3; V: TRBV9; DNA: TGTGCCAGCAGCGTAGGGGCTAGCGGGGGGGGCACAGATACGCAGTATTTT; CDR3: CASSVGASGGGTDTQYF
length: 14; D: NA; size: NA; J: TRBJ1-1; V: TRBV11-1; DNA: TGTGCCAGCAGCTTAGAGTACAGGAACACTGAAGCTTTCTTT; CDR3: CASSLEYRNTEAFF
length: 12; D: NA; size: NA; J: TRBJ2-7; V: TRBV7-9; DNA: TGTGCCAGCAGCGAGGGAGGATACGAGCAGTACTTC; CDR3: CASSEGGYEQYF
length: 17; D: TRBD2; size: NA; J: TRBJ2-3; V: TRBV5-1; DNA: TGCGCCAGCAGCTTGGTGACTAGCGGGGGCCGCACAGATACGCAGTATTTT; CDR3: CASSLVTSGGRTDTQYF
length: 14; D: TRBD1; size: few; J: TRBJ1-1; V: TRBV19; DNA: TGTGCCAGCTTACCACAGGGGGAGGGCGCTGAAGCTTTCTTT; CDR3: CASLPQGEGAEAFF
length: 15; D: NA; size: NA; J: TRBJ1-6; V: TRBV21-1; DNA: TGTGCCAGCAGCGGAACCCCCAGGATGGATTCACCCCTCCACTTT; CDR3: CASSGTPRMDSPLHF
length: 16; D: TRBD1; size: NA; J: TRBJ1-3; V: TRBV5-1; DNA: TGCGCCAGCAGCCAGGACAGGTGGGCTACTGGAAACACCATATATTTT; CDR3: CASSQDRWATGNTIYF
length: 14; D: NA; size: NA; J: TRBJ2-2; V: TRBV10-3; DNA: TGTGCCATTCGCGGGGGCCGGGACACCGGGGAGCTGTTTTTT; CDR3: CAIRGGRDTGELFF
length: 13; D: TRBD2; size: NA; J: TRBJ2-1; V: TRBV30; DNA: TGTGCCTGTAGCGGGGGGGCCTGGAATGAGCAGTTCTTC; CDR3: CACSGGAWNEQFF
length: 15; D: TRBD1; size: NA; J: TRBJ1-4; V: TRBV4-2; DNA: TGTGCCAGCAGCCTGACCACAGGGGTAAATGAAAAACTGTTTTTT; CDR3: CASSLTTGVNEKLFF
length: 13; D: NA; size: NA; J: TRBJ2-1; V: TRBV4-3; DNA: TGCGCCAGCAGCTATCGGGTGGCCCATGAGCAGTTCTTC; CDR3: CASSYRVAHEQFF
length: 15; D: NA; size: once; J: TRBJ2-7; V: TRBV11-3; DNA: TGTGCCAGCAGCTTACTCGGCCAGGGCTCCTACGAGCAGTACTTC; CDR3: CASSLLGQGSYEQYF
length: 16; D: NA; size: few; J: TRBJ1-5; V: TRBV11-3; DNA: TGTGCCAGCAGCTTAGGTGGAGGGCGTAGCAATCAGCCCCAGCATTTT; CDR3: CASSLGGGRSNQPQHF
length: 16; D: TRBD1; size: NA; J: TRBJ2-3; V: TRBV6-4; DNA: TGTGCCAGCAGTCCCGGGACAGGGGTCAGCACAGATACGCAGTATTTT; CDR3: CASSPGTGVSTDTQYF
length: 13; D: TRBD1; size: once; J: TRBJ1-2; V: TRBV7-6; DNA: TGTGCCAGCAGCTTAGGACAGGGAGATGGCTACACCTTC; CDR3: CASSLGQGDGYTF
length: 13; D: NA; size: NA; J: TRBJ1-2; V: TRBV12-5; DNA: TGTGCTAGTGGTTTTGACAGCGGGGGCGGCTACACCTTC; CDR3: CASGFDSGGGYTF
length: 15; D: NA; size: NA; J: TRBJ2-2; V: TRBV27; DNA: TGTGCCAGCAGGGCGACGGCGGGTCGACCCGGGGAGCTGTTTTTT; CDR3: CASRATAGRPGELFF
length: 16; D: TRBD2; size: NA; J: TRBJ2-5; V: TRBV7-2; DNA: TGTGCCAGCAGCTTAGTGGGACTAGTGCTCCAAGAGACCCAGTACTTC; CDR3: CASSLVGLVLQETQYF
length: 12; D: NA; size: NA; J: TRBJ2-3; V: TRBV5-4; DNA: TGTGCCAGCAGCTCTCAGAGGGATACGCAGTATTTT; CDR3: CASSSQRDTQYF
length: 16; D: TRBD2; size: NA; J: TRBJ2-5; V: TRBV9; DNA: TGTGCCAGCAGCGTCAGCCACGGACTAGTCGAGGAGACCCAGTACTTC; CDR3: CASSVSHGLVEETQYF
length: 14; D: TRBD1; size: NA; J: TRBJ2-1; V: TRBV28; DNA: TGTGCCAGCAGCCCCGGGACAGTCCCCAATGAGCAGTTCTTC; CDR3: CASSPGTVPNEQFF
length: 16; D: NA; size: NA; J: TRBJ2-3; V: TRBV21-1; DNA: TGTGCCAGCAGCAAAGGGAGGGAGGGTCGTACAGATACGCAGTATTTT; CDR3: CASSKGREGRTDTQYF
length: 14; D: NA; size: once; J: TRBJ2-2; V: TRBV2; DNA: TGTGCCAGCAGTGCTATGGTAAACACCGGGGAGCTGTTTTTT; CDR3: CASSAMVNTGELFF
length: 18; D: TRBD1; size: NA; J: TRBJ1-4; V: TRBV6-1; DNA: TGTGCCAGCAGTGAATACGGGACAGGGTTAGTAGTGGACGAAAAACTGTTTTTT; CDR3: CASSEYGTGLVVDEKLFF
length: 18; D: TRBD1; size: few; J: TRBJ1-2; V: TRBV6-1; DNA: TGTGCCAGCAGTGCGGACCTTACCGGGACAGGACTCAACTATGGCTACACCTTC; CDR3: CASSADLTGTGLNYGYTF
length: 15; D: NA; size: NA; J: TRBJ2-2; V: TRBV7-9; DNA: TGTGCCAGCAGCTGGGGGCGACGGGACACCGGGGAGCTGTTTTTT; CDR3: CASSWGRRDTGELFF
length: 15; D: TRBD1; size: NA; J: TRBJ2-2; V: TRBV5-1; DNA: TGCGCCAGCAGCCCGCTGACAGGGTCGACCGGGGAGCTGTTTTTT; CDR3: CASSPLTGSTGELFF
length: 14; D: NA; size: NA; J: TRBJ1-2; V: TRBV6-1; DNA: TGTGCCAGCAGTGGGGCAGCTACCTCCTATGGCTACACCTTC; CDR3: CASSGAATSYGYTF
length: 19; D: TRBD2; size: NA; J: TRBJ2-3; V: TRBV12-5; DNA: TGTGCTAGTGGTTTGGTACTGGGGGGACTAGCCCCTAGCACAGATACGCAGTATTTT; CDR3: CASGLVLGGLAPSTDTQYF
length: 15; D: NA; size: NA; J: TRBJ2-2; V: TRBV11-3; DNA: TGTGCCAGCAGCTTAGTCTCGGGAGATACCGGGGAGCTGTTTTTT; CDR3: CASSLVSGDTGELFF
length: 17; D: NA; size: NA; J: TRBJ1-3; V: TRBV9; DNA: TGTGCCAGCAGCTTAGGGGACACCTTGAGCTCTGGAAACACCATATATTTT; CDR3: CASSLGDTLSSGNTIYF
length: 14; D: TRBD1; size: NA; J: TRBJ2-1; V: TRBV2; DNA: TGTGCCAGCAGTGCGGGACAGACCTACAATGAGCAGTTCTTC; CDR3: CASSAGQTYNEQFF